This TCR beta chain was documented in a study of radiation and T cells in renal cell carcinoma. Overall study results and limits: In blood, top tumor clones expanded by 2 weeks, shrinking by 4.

Concerning this clone: The antigen remains undetermined. The junction does not match germline at one end; this may be a read error.

Germline CDR1 is GTSNPN and CDR2 is SVGIG (reference sequence). CDR3 size: 12 residues. Time point in this sample: blood 4 weeks post-SBRT, at nephrectomy. Treatment in this sample: 15 Gy SBRT to primary tumor, nephrectomy 4 weeks later. Nephrectomy followed 15 Gy stereotactic body radiation by 4 weeks. Radiation-treated patients gave blood at baseline, week 2 and week 4. Using immunoSEQ multiplex PCR, the repertoire was profiled, and TCRdb retains in-frame clones only, with some absent. The sample yields tens of thousands of clones, about 85% seen once. The clonotype originates from a man between 50 and 59 years old with renal cell carcinoma. Sequencing used blood, obtained from a patient whose treatment included radiotherapy and nephrectomy. This chain joins TRBV30 and TRBJ2-3, with D possibly matching TRBD1 (6 bases). CDR3 in amino acids: CAWSRVGAVGNF. The CDR3 coding sequence is TGTGCCTGGTCCAGGGTGGGGGCGGTCGGGAACTTT.